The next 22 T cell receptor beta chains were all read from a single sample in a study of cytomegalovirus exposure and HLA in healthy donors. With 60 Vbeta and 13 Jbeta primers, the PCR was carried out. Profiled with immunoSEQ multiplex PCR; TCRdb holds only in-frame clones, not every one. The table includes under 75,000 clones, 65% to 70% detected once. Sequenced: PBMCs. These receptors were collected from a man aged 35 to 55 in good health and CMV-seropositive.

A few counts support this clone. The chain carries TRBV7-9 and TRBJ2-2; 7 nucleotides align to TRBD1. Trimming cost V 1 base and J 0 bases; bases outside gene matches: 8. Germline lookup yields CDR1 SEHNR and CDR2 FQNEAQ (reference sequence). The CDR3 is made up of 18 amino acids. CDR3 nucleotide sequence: TGTGCCAGCAGCTTAGTCTTGACAGGGCATGCGAACACCGGGGAGCTGTTTTTT. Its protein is CASSLVLTGHANTGELFF.

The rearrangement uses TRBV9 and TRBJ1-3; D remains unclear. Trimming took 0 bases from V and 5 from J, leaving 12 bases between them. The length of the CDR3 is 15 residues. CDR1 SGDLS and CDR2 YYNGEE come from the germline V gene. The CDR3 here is CASSVGASSRNTIYF. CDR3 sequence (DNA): TGTGCCAGCAGCGTAGGGGCCTCAAGTCGAAACACCATATATTTT.

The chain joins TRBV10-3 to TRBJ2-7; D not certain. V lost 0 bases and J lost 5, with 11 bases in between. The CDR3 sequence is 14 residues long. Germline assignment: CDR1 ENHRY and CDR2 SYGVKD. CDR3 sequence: CAISESMLGDEQYF. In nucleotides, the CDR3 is TGTGCCATCAGTGAGTCGATGCTCGGAGACGAGCAGTACTTC.

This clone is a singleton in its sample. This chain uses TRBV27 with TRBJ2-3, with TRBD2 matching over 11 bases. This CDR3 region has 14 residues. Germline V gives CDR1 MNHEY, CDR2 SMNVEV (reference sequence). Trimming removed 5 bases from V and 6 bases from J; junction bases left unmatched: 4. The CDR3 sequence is CASSQLAGEDTQYF. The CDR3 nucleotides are TGTGCCAGCAGTCAACTAGCGGGAGAGGATACGCAGTATTTT.

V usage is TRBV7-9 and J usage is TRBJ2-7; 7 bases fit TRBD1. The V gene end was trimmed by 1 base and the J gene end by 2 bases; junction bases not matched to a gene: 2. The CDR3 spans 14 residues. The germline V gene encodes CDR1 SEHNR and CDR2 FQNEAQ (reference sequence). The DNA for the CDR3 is TGTGCCAGCAGCTTAGGGCAGGGGGCCTACGAGCAGTACTTC. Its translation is CASSLGQGAYEQYF.

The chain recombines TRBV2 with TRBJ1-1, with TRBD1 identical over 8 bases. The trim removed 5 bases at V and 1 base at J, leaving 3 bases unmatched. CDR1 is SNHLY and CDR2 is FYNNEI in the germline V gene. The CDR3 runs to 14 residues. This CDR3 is CASSSTGGNTEAFF. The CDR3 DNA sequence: TGTGCCAGCAGTTCCACAGGGGGGAACACTGAAGCTTTCTTT.

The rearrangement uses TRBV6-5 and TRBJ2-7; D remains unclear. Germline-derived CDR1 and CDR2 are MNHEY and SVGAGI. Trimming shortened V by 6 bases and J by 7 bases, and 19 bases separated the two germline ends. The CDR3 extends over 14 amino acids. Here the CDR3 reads CASSHPPPSREQYF. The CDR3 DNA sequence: TGTGCCAGCAGCCACCCTCCCCCCTCGCGGGAGCAGTACTTC.

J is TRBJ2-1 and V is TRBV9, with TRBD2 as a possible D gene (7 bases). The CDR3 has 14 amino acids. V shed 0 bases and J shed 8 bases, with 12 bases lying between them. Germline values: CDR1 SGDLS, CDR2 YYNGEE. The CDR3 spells CASSVVGGLDEQFF. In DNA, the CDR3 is TGTGCCAGCAGCGTAGTCGGGGGGCTGGATGAGCAGTTCTTC. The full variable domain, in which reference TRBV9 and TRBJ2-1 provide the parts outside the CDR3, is DSGVTQTPKHLITATGQRVTLRCSPRSGDLSVYWYQQSLDQGLQFLIQYYNGEERAKGNILERFSAQQFPDLHSELNLSSLELGDSALYFCASSVVGGLDEQFFGPGTRLTVL.

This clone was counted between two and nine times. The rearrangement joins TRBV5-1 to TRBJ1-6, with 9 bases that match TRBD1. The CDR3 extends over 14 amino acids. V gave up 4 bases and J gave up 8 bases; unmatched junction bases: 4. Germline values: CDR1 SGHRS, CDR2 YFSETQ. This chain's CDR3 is CASSPGQGYSPLHF. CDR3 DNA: TGCGCCAGCAGCCCGGGACAGGGTTATTCACCCCTCCACTTT.

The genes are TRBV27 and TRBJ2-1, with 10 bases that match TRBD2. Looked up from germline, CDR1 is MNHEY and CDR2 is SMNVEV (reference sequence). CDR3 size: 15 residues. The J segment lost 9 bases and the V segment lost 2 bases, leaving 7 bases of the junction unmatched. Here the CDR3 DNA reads TGTGCCAGCAGTTTAGGGCTAGCGGGAGTCAGTGAGCAGTTCTTC. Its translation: CASSLGLAGVSEQFF.

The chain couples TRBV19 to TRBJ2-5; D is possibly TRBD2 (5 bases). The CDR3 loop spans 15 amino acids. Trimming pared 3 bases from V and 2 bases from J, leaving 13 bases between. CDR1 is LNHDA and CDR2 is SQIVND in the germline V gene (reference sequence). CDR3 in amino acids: CASSMGRWEQETQYF. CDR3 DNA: TGTGCCAGTAGTATGGGTAGGTGGGAGCAAGAGACCCAGTACTTC.

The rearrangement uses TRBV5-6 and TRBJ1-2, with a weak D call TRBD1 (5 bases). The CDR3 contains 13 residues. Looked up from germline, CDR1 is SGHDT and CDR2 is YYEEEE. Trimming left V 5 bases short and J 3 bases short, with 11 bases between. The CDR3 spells CASRPTVDYGYTF. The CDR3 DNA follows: TGTGCCAGCAGACCGACAGTAGACTATGGCTACACCTTC.

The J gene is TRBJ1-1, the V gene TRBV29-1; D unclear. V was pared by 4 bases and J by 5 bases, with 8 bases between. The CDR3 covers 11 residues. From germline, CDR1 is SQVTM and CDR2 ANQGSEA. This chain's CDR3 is CSVVGGTEAFF. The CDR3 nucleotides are TGCAGCGTTGTAGGAGGGACTGAAGCTTTCTTT.

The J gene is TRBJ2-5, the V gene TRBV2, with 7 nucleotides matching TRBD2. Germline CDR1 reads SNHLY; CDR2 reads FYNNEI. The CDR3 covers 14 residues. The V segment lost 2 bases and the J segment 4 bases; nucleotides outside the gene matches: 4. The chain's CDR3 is CASSEWASGETQYF. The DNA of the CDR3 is TGTGCCAGCAGTGAATGGGCTAGCGGAGAGACCCAGTACTTC.

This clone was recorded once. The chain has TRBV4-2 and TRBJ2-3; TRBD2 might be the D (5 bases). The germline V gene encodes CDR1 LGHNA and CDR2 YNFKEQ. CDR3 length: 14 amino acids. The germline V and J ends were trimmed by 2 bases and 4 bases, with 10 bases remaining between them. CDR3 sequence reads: CASSQILEADTQYF. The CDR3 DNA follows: TGTGCCAGCAGCCAAATACTAGAGGCAGATACGCAGTATTTT.

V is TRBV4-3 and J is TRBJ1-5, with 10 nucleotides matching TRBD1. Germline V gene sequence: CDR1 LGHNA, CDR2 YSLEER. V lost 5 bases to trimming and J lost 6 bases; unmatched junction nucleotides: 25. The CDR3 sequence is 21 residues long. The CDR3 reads CASSDYYPLGDRGLNCQPQHF. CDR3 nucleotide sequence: TGCGCCAGCAGCGACTACTACCCCCTAGGGGACAGGGGTTTGAATTGTCAGCCCCAGCATTTT.

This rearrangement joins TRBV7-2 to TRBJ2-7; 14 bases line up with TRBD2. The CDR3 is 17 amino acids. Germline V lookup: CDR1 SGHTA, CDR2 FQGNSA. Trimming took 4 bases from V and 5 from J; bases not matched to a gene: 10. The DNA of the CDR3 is TGTGCCAGCAGCTCGCTGGGGACTAGCGGGAGAATTAACGAGCAGTACTTC. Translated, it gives CASSSLGTSGRINEQYF.

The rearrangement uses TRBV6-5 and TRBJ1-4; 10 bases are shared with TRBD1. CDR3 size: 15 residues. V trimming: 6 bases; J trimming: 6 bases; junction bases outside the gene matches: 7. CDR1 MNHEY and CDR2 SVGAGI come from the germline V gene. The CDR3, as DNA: TGTGCCAGCAGCCCAATGGGACAGGGGTATGAAAAACTGTTTTTT. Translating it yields CASSPMGQGYEKLFF.

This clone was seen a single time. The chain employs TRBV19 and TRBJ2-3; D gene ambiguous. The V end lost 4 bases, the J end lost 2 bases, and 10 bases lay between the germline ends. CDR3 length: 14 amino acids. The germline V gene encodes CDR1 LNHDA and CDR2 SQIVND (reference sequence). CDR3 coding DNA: TGTGCCAGTAGTACGTGGGCCTCCACAGATACGCAGTATTTT. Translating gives CASSTWASTDTQYF.

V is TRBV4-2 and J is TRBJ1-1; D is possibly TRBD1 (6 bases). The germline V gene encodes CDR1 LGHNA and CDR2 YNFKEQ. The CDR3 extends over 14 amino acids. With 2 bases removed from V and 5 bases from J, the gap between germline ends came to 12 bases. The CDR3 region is CASSQRSGETEAFF. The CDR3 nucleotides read TGTGCCAGCAGCCAACGTTCAGGGGAAACTGAAGCTTTCTTT.

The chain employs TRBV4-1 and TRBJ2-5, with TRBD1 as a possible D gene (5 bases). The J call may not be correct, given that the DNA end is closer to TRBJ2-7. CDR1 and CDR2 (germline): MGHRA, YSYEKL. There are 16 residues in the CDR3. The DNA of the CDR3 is TGCGCCAGCAGCCGAACGGTGGGCAGGGCTATCTACGAGCAGTACTTC. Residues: CASSRTVGRAIYEQYF.

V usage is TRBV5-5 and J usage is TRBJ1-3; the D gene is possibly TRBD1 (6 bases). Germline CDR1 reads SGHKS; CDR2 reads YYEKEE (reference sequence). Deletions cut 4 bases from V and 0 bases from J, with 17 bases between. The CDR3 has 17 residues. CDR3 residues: CASSPETGPFSGNTIYF. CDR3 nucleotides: TGTGCCAGCAGCCCCGAGACAGGACCCTTCTCTGGAAACACCATATATTTT.